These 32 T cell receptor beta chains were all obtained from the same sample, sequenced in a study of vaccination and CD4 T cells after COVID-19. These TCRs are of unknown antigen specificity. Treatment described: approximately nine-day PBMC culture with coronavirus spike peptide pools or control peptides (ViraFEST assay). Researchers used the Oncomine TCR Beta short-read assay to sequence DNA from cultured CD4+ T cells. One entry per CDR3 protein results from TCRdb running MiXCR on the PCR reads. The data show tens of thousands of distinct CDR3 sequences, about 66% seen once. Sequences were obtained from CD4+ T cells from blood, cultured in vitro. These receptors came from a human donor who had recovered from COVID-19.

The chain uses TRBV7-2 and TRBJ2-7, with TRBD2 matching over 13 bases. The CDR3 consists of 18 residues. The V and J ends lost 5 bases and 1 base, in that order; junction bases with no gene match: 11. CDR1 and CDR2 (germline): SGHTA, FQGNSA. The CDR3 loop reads CASSLRTSGRSRSYEQYF. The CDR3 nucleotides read TGTGCCAGCAGCCTAAGGACTAGCGGGAGATCTCGTTCCTACGAGCAGTACTTC.

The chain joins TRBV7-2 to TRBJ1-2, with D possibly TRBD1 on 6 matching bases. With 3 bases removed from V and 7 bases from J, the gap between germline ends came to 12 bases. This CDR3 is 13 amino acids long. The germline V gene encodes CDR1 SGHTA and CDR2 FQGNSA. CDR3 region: CASSLTTGSGYTF. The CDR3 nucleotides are TGTGCCAGCAGCTTGACTACAGGGTCTGGCTACACCTTC.

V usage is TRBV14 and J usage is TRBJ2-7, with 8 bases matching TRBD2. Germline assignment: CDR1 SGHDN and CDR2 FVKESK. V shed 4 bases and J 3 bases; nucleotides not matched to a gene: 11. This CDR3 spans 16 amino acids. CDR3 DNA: TGTGCCAGCAGCCCACGGGGGAATAGCGGGATCTACGAGCAGTACTTC. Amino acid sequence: CASSPRGNSGIYEQYF.

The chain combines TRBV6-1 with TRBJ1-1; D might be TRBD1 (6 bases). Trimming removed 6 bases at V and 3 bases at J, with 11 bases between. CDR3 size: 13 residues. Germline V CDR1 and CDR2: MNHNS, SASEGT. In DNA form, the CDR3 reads TGTGCCAGCAGGGCCAGGGGTGACACTGAAGCTTTCTTT. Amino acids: CASRARGDTEAFF.

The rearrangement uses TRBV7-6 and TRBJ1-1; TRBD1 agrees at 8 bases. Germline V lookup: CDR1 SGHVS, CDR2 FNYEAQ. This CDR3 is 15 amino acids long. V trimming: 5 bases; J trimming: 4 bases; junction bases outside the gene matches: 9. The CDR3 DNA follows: TGTGCCAGCAGCAAACAACCCAGGGGGCTCACTGAAGCTTTCTTT. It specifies CASSKQPRGLTEAFF.

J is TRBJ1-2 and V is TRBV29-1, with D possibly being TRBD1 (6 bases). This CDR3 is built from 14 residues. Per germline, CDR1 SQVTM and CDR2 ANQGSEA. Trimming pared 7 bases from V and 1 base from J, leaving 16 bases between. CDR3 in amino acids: CSALGDIFNYGYTF. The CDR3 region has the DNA TGCAGCGCCCTGGGGGACATATTTAACTATGGCTACACCTTC. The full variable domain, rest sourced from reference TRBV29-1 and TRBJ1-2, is SAVISQKPSRDICQRGTSLTIQCQVDSQVTMMFWYRQQPGQSLTLIATANQGSEATYESGFVIDKFPISRPNLTFSTLTVSNMSPEDSSIYLCSALGDIFNYGYTFGSGTRLTVV.

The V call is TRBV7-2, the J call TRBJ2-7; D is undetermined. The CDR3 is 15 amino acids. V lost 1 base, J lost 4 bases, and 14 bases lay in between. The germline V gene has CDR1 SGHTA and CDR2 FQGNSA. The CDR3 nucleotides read TGTGCCAGCAGCTTAGTCACTACAGAAGGTTACGAGCAGTACTTC. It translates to CASSLVTTEGYEQYF. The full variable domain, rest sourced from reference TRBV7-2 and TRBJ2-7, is GAGVSQSPSNKVTEKGKDVELRCDPISGHTALYWYRQSLGQGLEFLIYFQGNSAPDKSGLPSDRFSAERTGGSVSTLTIQRTQQEDSAVYLCASSLVTTEGYEQYFGPGTRLTVT.

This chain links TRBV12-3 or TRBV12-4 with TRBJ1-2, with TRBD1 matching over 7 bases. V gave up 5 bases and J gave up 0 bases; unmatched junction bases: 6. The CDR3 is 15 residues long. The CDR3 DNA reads TGTGCCAGCAGTATGACAGGGTCTTCTAACTATGGCTACACCTTC. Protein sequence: CASSMTGSSNYGYTF.

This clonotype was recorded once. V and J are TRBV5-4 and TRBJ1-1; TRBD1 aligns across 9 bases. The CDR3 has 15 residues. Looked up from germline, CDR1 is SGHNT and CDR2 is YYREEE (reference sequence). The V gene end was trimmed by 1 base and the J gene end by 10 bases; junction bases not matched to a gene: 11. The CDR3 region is CASSLMGQGGLRAFF. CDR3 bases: TGTGCCAGCAGCTTGATGGGACAGGGAGGACTGCGAGCTTTCTTT.

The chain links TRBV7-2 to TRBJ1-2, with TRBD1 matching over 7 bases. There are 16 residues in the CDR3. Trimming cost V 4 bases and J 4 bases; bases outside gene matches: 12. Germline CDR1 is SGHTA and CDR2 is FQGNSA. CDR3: CASSSIQGEGFYGYTF. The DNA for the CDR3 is TGTGCCAGCAGCTCCATCCAGGGGGAGGGATTCTATGGCTACACCTTC.

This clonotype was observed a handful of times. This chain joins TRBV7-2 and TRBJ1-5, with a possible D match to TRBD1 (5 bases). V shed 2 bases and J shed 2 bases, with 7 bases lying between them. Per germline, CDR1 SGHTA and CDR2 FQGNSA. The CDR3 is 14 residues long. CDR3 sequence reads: CASSLRGGNQPQHF. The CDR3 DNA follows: TGTGCCAGCAGCTTAAGAGGGGGCAATCAGCCCCAGCATTTT.

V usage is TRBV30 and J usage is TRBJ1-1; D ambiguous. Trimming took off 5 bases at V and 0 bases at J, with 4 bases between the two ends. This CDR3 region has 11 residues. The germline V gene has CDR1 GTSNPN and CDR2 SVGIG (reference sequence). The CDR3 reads CAWEMNTEAFF. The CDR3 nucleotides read TGTGCCTGGGAGATGAACACTGAAGCTTTCTTT.

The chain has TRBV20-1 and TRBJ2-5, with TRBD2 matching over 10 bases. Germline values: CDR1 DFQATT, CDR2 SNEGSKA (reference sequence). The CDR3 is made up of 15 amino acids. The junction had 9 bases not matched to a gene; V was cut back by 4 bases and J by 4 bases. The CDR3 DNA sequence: TGCAGTGCTACTTGGCTAGCGGGAGAGCGAGAGACCCAGTACTTC. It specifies CSATWLAGERETQYF.

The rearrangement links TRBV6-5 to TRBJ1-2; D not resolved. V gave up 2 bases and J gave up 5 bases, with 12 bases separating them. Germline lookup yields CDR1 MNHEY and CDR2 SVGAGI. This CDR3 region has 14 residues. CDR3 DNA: TGTGCCAGCAGTTACGGCGCCCAGCCTTATGGCTACACCTTC. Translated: CASSYGAQPYGYTF.

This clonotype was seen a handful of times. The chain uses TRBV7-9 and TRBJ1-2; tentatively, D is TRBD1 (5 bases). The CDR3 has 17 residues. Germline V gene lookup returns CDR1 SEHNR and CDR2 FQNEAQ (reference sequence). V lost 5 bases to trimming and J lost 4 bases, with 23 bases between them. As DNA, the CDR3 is TGTGCCAGCAGCCTCGTCGGAGGGGAGACTCCCTTCTATGGCTACACCTTC. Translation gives CASSLVGGETPFYGYTF.

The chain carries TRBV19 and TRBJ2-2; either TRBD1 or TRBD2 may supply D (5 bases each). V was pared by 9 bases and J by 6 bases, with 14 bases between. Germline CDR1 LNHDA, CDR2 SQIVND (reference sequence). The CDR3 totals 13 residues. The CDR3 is CASTGPGSGELFF. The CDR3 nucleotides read TGTGCCAGCACGGGACCGGGGTCCGGGGAGCTGTTTTTT.

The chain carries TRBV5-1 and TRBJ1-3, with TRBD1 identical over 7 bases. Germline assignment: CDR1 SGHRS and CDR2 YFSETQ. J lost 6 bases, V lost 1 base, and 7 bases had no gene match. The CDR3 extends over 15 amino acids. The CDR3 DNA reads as TGCGCCAGCAGCTTGACAGGGGACGGGTCAAACACCATATATTTT. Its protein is CASSLTGDGSNTIYF.

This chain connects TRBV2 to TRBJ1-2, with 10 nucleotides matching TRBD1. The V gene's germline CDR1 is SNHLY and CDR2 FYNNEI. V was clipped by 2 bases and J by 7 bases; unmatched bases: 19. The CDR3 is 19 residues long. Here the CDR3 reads CASSEHVLGQGSSFGGYTF. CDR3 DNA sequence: TGTGCCAGCAGTGAACATGTCTTGGGACAGGGGTCATCATTCGGTGGCTACACCTTC.

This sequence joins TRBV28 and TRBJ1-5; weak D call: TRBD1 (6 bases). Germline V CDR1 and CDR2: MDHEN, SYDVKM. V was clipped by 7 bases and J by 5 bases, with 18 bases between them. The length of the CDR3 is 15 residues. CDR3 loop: CASNTRGPGYQPQHF. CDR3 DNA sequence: TGTGCCAGCAACACTCGGGGGCCAGGGTATCAGCCCCAGCATTTT. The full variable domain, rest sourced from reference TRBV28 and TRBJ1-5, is DVKVTQSSRYLVKRTGEKVFLECVQDMDHENMFWYRQDPGLGLRLIYFSYDVKMKEKGDIPEGYSVSREKKERFSLILESASTNQTSMYLCASNTRGPGYQPQHFGDGTRLSIL.

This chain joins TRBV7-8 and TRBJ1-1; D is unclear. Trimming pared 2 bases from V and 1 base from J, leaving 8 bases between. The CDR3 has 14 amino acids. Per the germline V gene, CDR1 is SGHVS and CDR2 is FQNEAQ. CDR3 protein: CASSLFTRNTEAFF. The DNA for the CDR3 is TGTGCCAGCAGCTTATTCACGAGGAACACTGAAGCTTTCTTT.

The CDR3 DNA reads TGTGCCAGCAGCCCATCAATGCTCCACGAGCAGTACTTC. Its protein product is CASSPSMLHEQYF. The rearrangement links TRBV11-3 to TRBJ2-7; unclear D gene. Germline CDR1 and CDR2: SGHNT and YENEEA. V lost 5 bases and J lost 5, with 13 bases in between. CDR3 size: 13 residues.

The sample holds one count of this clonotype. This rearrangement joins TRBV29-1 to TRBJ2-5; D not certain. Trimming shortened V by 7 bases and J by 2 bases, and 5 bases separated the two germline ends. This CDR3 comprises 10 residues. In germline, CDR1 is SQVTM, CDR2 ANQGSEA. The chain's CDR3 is CSAQQETQYF. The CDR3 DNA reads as TGCAGCGCCCAACAAGAGACCCAGTACTTC.

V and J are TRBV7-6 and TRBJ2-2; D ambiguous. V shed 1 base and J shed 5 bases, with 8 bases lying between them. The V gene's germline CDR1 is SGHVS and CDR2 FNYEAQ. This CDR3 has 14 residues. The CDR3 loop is CASSLETGTGELFF. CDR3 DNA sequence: TGTGCCAGCAGCTTAGAAACGGGTACCGGGGAGCTGTTTTTT. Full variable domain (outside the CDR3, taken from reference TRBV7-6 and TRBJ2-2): GAGVSQSPRYKVTKRGQDVALRCDPISGHVSLYWYRQALGQGPEFLTYFNYEAQQDKSGLPNDRFSAERPEGSISTLTIQRTEQRDSAMYRCASSLETGTGELFFGEGSRLTVL.

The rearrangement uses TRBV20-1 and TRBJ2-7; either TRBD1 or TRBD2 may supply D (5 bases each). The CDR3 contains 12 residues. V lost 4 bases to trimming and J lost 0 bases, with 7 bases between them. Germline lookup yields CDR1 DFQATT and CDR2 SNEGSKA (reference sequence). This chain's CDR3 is CSATGASYEQYF. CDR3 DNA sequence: TGCAGTGCTACCGGGGCCTCCTACGAGCAGTACTTC.

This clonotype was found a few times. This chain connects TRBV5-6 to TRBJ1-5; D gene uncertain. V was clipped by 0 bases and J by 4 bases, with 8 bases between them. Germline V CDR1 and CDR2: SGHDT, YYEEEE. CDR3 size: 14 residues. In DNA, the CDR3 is TGTGCCAGCAGCTTGGGACTGGTGAATCAGCCCCAGCATTTT. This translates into CASSLGLVNQPQHF.

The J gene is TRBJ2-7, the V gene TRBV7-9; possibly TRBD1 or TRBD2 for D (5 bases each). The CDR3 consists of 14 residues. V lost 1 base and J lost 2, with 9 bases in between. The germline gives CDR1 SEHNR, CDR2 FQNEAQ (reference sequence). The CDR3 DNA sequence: TGTGCCAGCAGCTTAGGGGACGGCGCCTACGAGCAGTACTTC. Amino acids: CASSLGDGAYEQYF. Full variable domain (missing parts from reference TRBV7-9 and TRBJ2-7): DTGVSQNPRHKITKRGQNVTFRCDPISEHNRLYWYRQTLGQGPEFLTYFQNEAQLEKSRLLSDRFSAERPKGSFSTLEIQRTEQGDSAMYLCASSLGDGAYEQYFGPGTRLTVT.

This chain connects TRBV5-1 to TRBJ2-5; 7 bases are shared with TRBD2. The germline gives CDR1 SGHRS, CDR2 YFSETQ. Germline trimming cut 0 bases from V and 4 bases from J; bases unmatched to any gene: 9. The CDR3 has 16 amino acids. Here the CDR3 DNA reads TGCGCCAGCAGCTTGGAAGGCTCTGGGAGGGGAGAGACCCAGTACTTC. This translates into CASSLEGSGRGETQYF.

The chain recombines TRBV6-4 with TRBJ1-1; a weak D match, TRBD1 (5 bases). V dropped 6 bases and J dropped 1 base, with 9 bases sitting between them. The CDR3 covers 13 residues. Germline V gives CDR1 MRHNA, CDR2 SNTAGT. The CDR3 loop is CASRQDRNTEAFF. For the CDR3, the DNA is TGTGCCAGCAGACAAGACAGGAACACTGAAGCTTTCTTT.

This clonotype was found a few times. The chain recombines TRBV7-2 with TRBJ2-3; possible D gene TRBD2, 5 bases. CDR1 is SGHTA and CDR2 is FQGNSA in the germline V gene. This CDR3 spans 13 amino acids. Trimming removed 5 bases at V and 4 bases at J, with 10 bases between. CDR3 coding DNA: TGTGCCAGCAGCCCCTCGGGGTCAGATACGCAGTATTTT. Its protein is CASSPSGSDTQYF. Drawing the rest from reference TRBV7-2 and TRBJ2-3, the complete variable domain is GAGVSQSPSNKVTEKGKDVELRCDPISGHTALYWYRQSLGQGLEFLIYFQGNSAPDKSGLPSDRFSAERTGGSVSTLTIQRTQQEDSAVYLCASSPSGSDTQYFGPGTRLTVL.

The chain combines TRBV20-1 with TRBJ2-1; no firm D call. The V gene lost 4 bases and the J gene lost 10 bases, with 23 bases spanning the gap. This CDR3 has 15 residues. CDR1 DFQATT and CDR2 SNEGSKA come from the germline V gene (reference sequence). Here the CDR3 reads CSATRMSARTEEQFF. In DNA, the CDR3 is TGCAGTGCTACCCGGATGTCTGCCCGGACGGAGGAGCAGTTCTTC.

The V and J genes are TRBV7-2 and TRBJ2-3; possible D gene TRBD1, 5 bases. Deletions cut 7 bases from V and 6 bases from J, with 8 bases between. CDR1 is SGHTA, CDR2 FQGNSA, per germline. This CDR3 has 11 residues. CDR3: CASTAGDTQYF. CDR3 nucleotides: TGTGCCAGCACCGCAGGGGATACGCAGTATTTT.

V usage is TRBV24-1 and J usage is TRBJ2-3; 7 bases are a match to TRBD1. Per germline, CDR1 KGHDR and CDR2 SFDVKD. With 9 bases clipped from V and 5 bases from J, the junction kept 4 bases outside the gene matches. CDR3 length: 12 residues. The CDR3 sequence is CATLRGQDTQYF. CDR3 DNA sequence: TGTGCCACCTTAAGGGGGCAAGATACGCAGTATTTT.